The 23 T cell receptor beta chains below were found in one sample sequenced in a study of cytomegalovirus exposure and HLA in healthy donors. The study ran its PCR with 60 Vbeta and 13 Jbeta primers. Method: immunoSEQ multiplex PCR; TCRdb's copy keeps in-frame clones and lacks some. The repertoire consists of roughly 260,000 clones, with 84% occurring once and the leading ten covering about 2%. The source material was PBMCs. All receptors come from a woman aged 40 to 55 in good health and CMV-seropositive.

This chain joins TRBV4-3 and TRBJ1-6, with D possibly matching TRBD1 (6 bases). The V end lost 0 bases, the J end lost 6 bases, and 12 bases lay between the germline ends. From germline, CDR1 is LGHNA and CDR2 YSLEER. This CDR3 is 16 amino acids long. The CDR3 here is CASSQETRTANSPLHF. The CDR3 DNA follows: TGCGCCAGCAGCCAAGAGACCAGGACAGCTAATTCACCCCTCCACTTT.

This chain joins TRBV28 and TRBJ1-6, with 8 bases matching TRBD1. The germline V gene encodes CDR1 MDHEN and CDR2 SYDVKM. Germline trimming cut 2 bases from V and 7 bases from J; bases unmatched to any gene: 4. The CDR3 totals 15 residues. In nucleotides, the CDR3 is TGTGCCAGCAGTTTACCACGACAGGGGAATTCACCCCTCCACTTT. Translation: CASSLPRQGNSPLHF.

This clone is a singleton in its sample. The chain employs TRBV30 and TRBJ2-3, with D tentatively TRBD2 (5 bases). V lost 8 bases, J lost 4 bases, and 16 bases lay in between. Germline lookup yields CDR1 GTSNPN and CDR2 SVGIG (reference sequence). This CDR3 is built from 13 residues. The CDR3 is CAGLREYADTQYF. DNA for the CDR3: TGTGCCGGCTTAAGGGAGTACGCAGATACGCAGTATTTT.

This clone was found a few times. The rearrangement links TRBV29-1 to TRBJ1-1; weak D call: TRBD1 (5 bases). The CDR3 spans 11 residues. V was trimmed by 4 bases and J by 4 bases, leaving 7 bases between them. The germline CDR1 and CDR2 sequences are SQVTM and ANQGSEA. CDR3 DNA: TGCAGCGTTGTCGGGGGCACTGAAGCTTTCTTT. Protein: CSVVGGTEAFF.

The chain links TRBV6-4 to TRBJ2-1, with 7 bases that match TRBD2. Germline V gene lookup returns CDR1 MRHNA and CDR2 SNTAGT. The CDR3 sequence is 15 residues long. The V gene end was trimmed by 4 bases and the J gene end by 4 bases; junction bases not matched to a gene: 7. CDR3 residues: CASSAGSGAYNEQFF. In nucleotides, the CDR3 is TGTGCCAGCAGTGCTGGGAGCGGGGCATACAATGAGCAGTTCTTC.

This rearrangement joins TRBV27 to TRBJ2-2; 7 nucleotides line up with TRBD2. This CDR3 spans 16 amino acids. CDR1 MNHEY and CDR2 SMNVEV come from the germline V gene (reference sequence). J was trimmed by 4 bases and V by 2 bases; bases with no gene match: 7. CDR3 sequence (DNA): TGTGCCAGCAGTTTAGGCGGGAGCATGGGCACCGGGGAGCTGTTTTTT. This sequence encodes CASSLGGSMGTGELFF.

The count of this clone is one. The chain combines TRBV10-3 with TRBJ1-1; TRBD1 aligns across 10 bases. This CDR3 is built from 13 residues. Germline CDR1 and CDR2: ENHRY and SYGVKD. With 3 bases clipped from V and 8 bases from J, the junction kept 3 bases outside the gene matches. The CDR3 sequence is CAISDRQGAEAFF. CDR3 DNA: TGTGCCATCAGTGATAGACAGGGGGCAGAAGCTTTCTTT.

A note on this clone: The junction and the germline gene differ at one end; a read error may be behind it. The rearrangement links TRBV5-4 to TRBJ1-5; unclear D gene. The CDR3 length is 14 residues. From germline, CDR1 is SGHNT and CDR2 YYREEE (reference sequence). CDR3 nucleotide sequence: TGTGCCAGCAGATTGGCGGGGAGCAATCAGCCCCAGCATTTT. Residues: CASRLAGSNQPQHF.

This chain uses TRBV19 with TRBJ2-2; possible D gene TRBD1, 5 bases. The CDR3 covers 14 residues. From germline, CDR1 is LNHDA and CDR2 SQIVND (reference sequence). Between the trimmed V and J ends, which lost 1 base and 6 bases, there was a span of 9 bases. Here the CDR3 reads CASSIGPGSGELFF. DNA for the CDR3: TGTGCCAGTAGTATAGGCCCAGGGTCCGGGGAGCTGTTTTTT.

This clone was seen only a few times. The gene calls are TRBV25-1 and TRBJ2-1, with 9 bases identical to TRBD2. There are 18 residues in the CDR3. Unmatched junction bases numbered 22, after V lost 4 bases and J lost 12 bases. Germline V gives CDR1 MGHDK, CDR2 SYGVNS. The CDR3: CASSVGVLAGSHNERQFF. CDR3 DNA sequence: TGTGCCAGCAGTGTTGGGGTCCTAGCGGGAAGCCACAATGAGCGGCAGTTCTTC.

This clone has just a few counts. The chain recombines TRBV2 with TRBJ2-7; 9 nucleotides align to TRBD1. This CDR3 spans 13 amino acids. Losses at the gene ends were 7 bases for V and 7 bases for J; bases not matched to a gene: 8. Per the germline V gene, CDR1 is SNHLY and CDR2 is FYNNEI. The CDR3 nucleotides are TGTGCCAGCACCTTGGGACAGGGCGTAGAGCAGTACTTC. This codes for CASTLGQGVEQYF.

This chain connects TRBV4-3 to TRBJ1-1; 7 bases match TRBD1. Trimming at V came to 1 base and at J to 2 bases, leaving 4 bases not matched to a gene. CDR3 length: 15 amino acids. Germline values: CDR1 LGHNA, CDR2 YSLEER. CDR3 coding DNA: TGCGCCAGCAGCCAAGGGACAGGCCTTAACACTGAAGCTTTCTTT. Encoded protein: CASSQGTGLNTEAFF.

The rearrangement uses TRBV6-1 and TRBJ2-1; D might be TRBD2 (6 bases). The CDR3 totals 14 residues. Germline V lookup: CDR1 MNHNS, CDR2 SASEGT. With 6 bases removed from V and 5 bases from J, the gap between germline ends came to 14 bases. The DNA for the CDR3 is TGTGCCAGCAGGGCCGGAGGGAACCACAATGAGCAGTTCTTC. It is translated as CASRAGGNHNEQFF.

The chain has TRBV10-3 and TRBJ1-1; D remains ambiguous. With 2 bases removed from V and 0 bases from J, the gap between germline ends came to 7 bases. The germline CDR1 and CDR2 sequences are ENHRY and SYGVKD. The length of the CDR3 is 14 residues. CDR3 sequence reads: CAISERSMNTEAFF. CDR3 sequence (DNA): TGTGCCATCAGTGAGCGAAGCATGAACACTGAAGCTTTCTTT.

This chain uses TRBV7-6 with TRBJ1-1; no definite D call. Trimming took 1 base from V and 3 from J, leaving 9 bases between them. The CDR3 sequence is 14 residues long. The germline CDR1 and CDR2 sequences are SGHVS and FNYEAQ. CDR3 nucleotides: TGTGCCAGCAGCTTAGTAGGCGGCGACACTGAAGCTTTCTTT. Its protein product is CASSLVGGDTEAFF.

The gene calls are TRBV7-9 and TRBJ2-5, with 10 bases lining up with TRBD2. Germline-derived CDR1 and CDR2 are SEHNR and FQNEAQ (reference sequence). The length of the CDR3 is 15 residues. V lost 2 bases, J lost 5 bases, and 5 bases stayed unmatched. The CDR3 is CASSLRLAGDETQYF. The DNA for the CDR3 is TGTGCCAGCAGCTTAAGGCTAGCGGGAGATGAGACCCAGTACTTC.

This clone came up a few times. The rearrangement links TRBV6-1 to TRBJ1-1; D not resolved. Trimming pared 6 bases from V and 6 bases from J, leaving 20 bases between. This CDR3 region has 15 residues. Germline CDR1 and CDR2: MNHNS and SASEGT. The CDR3 nucleotides are TGTGCCAGCAGAACCCCGGCGCAGGCGGGGTCTGAAGCTTTCTTT. It specifies CASRTPAQAGSEAFF.

The chain uses TRBV5-7 and TRBJ2-1; D might be TRBD2 (6 bases). TRBV5-7 is treated as an ORF (open reading frame) with a function not yet certain. Between the trimmed V and J ends, which lost 6 bases and 4 bases, there was a span of 14 bases. This CDR3 region has 14 residues. The CDR3 DNA sequence: TGTGCCAGCACGAGGGAGGCCCATTACAATGAGCAGTTCTTC. Residues: CASTREAHYNEQFF.

The rearrangement uses TRBV7-8 and TRBJ1-1; D remains ambiguous. Germline lookup yields CDR1 SGHVS and CDR2 FQNEAQ. The CDR3 length is 18 residues. The germline V and J ends were trimmed by 2 bases and 3 bases, with 22 bases remaining between them. Written as DNA, the CDR3 is TGTGCCAGCAGCTTACTGGACGTCCCCCCGTGGAGGGACACTGAAGCTTTCTTT. Its protein is CASSLLDVPPWRDTEAFF.

The V call is TRBV7-2, the J call TRBJ2-7; TRBD1 matches 9 bases. This CDR3 comprises 15 residues. Germline CDR1 reads SGHTA; CDR2 reads FQGNSA. Losses at the gene ends were 6 bases for V and 1 base for J; bases not matched to a gene: 7. In DNA, the CDR3 is TGTGCCAGCAGAAGGACAGGGGAGGGATCCTACGAGCAGTACTTC. Protein sequence: CASRRTGEGSYEQYF. Full variable domain (rest looked up from reference TRBV7-2 and TRBJ2-7): GAGVSQSPSNKVTEKGKDVELRCDPISGHTALYWYRQSLGQGLEFLIYFQGNSAPDKSGLPSDRFSAERTGGSVSTLTIQRTQQEDSAVYLCASRRTGEGSYEQYFGPGTRLTVT.

The chain carries TRBV5-5 and TRBJ2-7, with D maybe TRBD1 (6 bases). In germline, CDR1 is SGHKS, CDR2 YYEKEE (reference sequence). The CDR3 has 12 residues. Trimming removed 4 bases at V and 3 bases at J, with 8 bases between. The CDR3 spells CASSLQGYEQYF. Written as DNA, the CDR3 is TGTGCCAGCAGCCTACAGGGCTACGAGCAGTACTTC. Combining the CDR3 with reference TRBV5-5 and TRBJ2-7 gives the whole variable domain DAGVTQSPTHLIKTRGQQVTLRCSPISGHKSVSWYQQVLGQGPQFIFQYYEKEERGRGNFPDRFSARQFPNYSSELNVNALLLGDSALYLCASSLQGYEQYFGPGTRLTVT.

This clone was observed a single time. Germline is not matched at one junction end, which may reflect a read error. In DNA, the CDR3 is TGCGCCAGCAGCCAAGATCCCCCGCCCGGGGTAGCCAAAAACAGTCAGTACTTC. The encoded protein is CASSQDPPPGVAKNSQYF. The chain couples TRBV4-3 to TRBJ2-4; the D gene is possibly TRBD2 (5 bases). The CDR3 is 18 amino acids. Germline V gene lookup returns CDR1 LGHNA and CDR2 YSLEER.

The genes are TRBV4-2 and TRBJ1-2; D gene unclear. In germline, CDR1 is LGHNA, CDR2 YNFKEQ. The CDR3 is 13 amino acids. Trimming removed 0 bases at V and 7 bases at J, with 9 bases between. The CDR3 reads CASSQDLGLGYTF. For the CDR3, the DNA is TGTGCCAGCAGCCAAGACCTAGGACTTGGCTACACCTTC.